The 11 T cell receptor beta chains below all came from one sample that was sequenced in a study of blood T cell repertoires in COVID-19. Repertoires were generated with immunoSEQ multiplex PCR, while TCRdb's copy carries only in-frame clones and drops some. The data show 110,000 to 150,000 clones, with approximately 80% seen just once and roughly 1.7% held by the top ten. Sequencing was performed on PBMCs or T cells enriched from blood (not recorded which). These receptors were taken from a woman under 30 who had been exposed to COVID-19.

This rearrangement joins TRBV9 to TRBJ2-5, with 14 bases matching TRBD2. The trim removed 5 bases at V and 5 bases at J, leaving 8 bases unmatched. The CDR3 runs to 16 residues. The V gene's germline CDR1 is SGDLS and CDR2 YYNGEE. The CDR3 DNA is TGTGCCAGCAGTACTGGACTAGCGGGAGGTGGTGAGACCCAGTACTTC. Translated: CASSTGLAGGGETQYF.

The rearrangement joins TRBV19 to TRBJ2-3; 13 nucleotides match TRBD2. After removal of 0 bases from V and 0 bases from J, the junction contained 9 bases not matched to a gene. The CDR3 covers 20 residues. The germline gives CDR1 LNHDA, CDR2 SQIVND (reference sequence). The CDR3 DNA follows: TGTGCCAGTAGTATAGATGGACTAGCGGGAGCAGGCGGAAGCACAGATACGCAGTATTTT. Encoded protein: CASSIDGLAGAGGSTDTQYF.

CDR3 amino acids: CASSPGTGYNEQFF. CDR3 DNA sequence: TGTGCCAGCTCACCAGGGACAGGTTACAATGAGCAGTTCTTC. The rearrangement joins TRBV18 to TRBJ2-1; 8 bases are shared with TRBD1. Trimming took 2 bases from V and 4 from J; bases not matched to a gene: 1. The CDR3 contains 14 residues. Germline loops: CDR1 KGHSH, CDR2 LQKENI. The full variable domain, completed using reference TRBV18 and TRBJ2-1, is NAGVMQNPRHLVRRRGQEARLRCSPMKGHSHVYWYRQLPEEGLKFMVYLQKENIIDESGMPKERFSAEFPKEGPSILRIQQVVRGDSAAYFCASSPGTGYNEQFFGPGTRLTVL.

Only one count was recorded for this clone. This rearrangement joins TRBV5-4 to TRBJ2-7, with D tentatively TRBD1 (6 bases). Per germline, CDR1 SGHNT and CDR2 YYREEE (reference sequence). The germline V and J ends were trimmed by 4 bases and 0 bases, with 14 bases remaining between them. The CDR3 contains 15 residues. This CDR3 is CASSPAGGSSYEQYF. The DNA of the CDR3 is TGTGCCAGCAGCCCGGCTGGGGGCAGCTCCTACGAGCAGTACTTC.

The chain is built from TRBV6-5 and TRBJ1-2; 7 bases are shared with TRBD1. V gave up 4 bases and J gave up 2 bases; unmatched junction bases: 4. The CDR3 is 14 amino acids. Germline V gene lookup returns CDR1 MNHEY and CDR2 SVGAGI. The CDR3 nucleotides read TGTGCCAGCAGTTTGACAGGGCTCAACTATGGCTACACCTTC. This translates into CASSLTGLNYGYTF.

The chain joins TRBV28 to TRBJ2-1; 7 bases are shared with TRBD2. The V and J ends lost 6 bases and 7 bases, in that order; junction bases with no gene match: 15. Per the germline V gene, CDR1 is MDHEN and CDR2 is SYDVKM. CDR3 length: 16 residues. Here the CDR3 reads CASRAAGGIYRNEQFF. DNA of the CDR3: TGTGCCAGCAGGGCCGCCGGGGGGATTTACAGGAATGAGCAGTTCTTC. The variable domain in full, completed from reference TRBV28 and TRBJ2-1, reads DVKVTQSSRYLVKRTGEKVFLECVQDMDHENMFWYRQDPGLGLRLIYFSYDVKMKEKGDIPEGYSVSREKKERFSLILESASTNQTSMYLCASRAAGGIYRNEQFFGPGTRLTVL.

J is TRBJ1-1 and V is TRBV29-1; no firm D call. This CDR3 has 13 residues. Trimming removed 8 bases from V and 0 bases from J, with 13 bases in between. The V gene's germline CDR1 is SQVTM and CDR2 ANQGSEA. CDR3 amino acids: CSTRRTMNTEAFF. In DNA form, the CDR3 reads TGCAGCACAAGACGGACTATGAACACTGAAGCTTTCTTT. Variable domain in full (rest from reference TRBV29-1 and TRBJ1-1): SAVISQKPSRDICQRGTSLTIQCQVDSQVTMMFWYRQQPGQSLTLIATANQGSEATYESGFVIDKFPISRPNLTFSTLTVSNMSPEDSSIYLCSTRRTMNTEAFFGQGTRLTVV.

Here the CDR3 reads CASSHSGTDNYGYTF. In DNA form, the CDR3 reads TGTGCCAGCAGCCACTCCGGGACAGACAACTATGGCTACACCTTC. The chain carries TRBV4-2 and TRBJ1-2; 7 nucleotides match TRBD1. CDR1 LGHNA and CDR2 YNFKEQ come from the germline V gene. The CDR3 covers 15 residues. Unmatched junction bases numbered 6, after V lost 3 bases and J lost 2 bases.

The V gene is TRBV5-4, the J gene TRBJ1-2; TRBD1 aligns across 10 bases. The germline CDR1 and CDR2 sequences are SGHNT and YYREEE (reference sequence). The CDR3 is 17 amino acids. The trim removed 4 bases at V and 2 bases at J, leaving 11 bases unmatched. The CDR3 coding sequence is TGTGCCAGCAGCAGTCCGGGACAGGGGTCGCCGAACTATGGCTACACCTTC. As protein: CASSSPGQGSPNYGYTF. The full variable domain, its missing parts supplied by reference TRBV5-4 and TRBJ1-2, is ETGVTQSPTHLIKTRGQQVTLRCSSQSGHNTVSWYQQALGQGPQFIFQYYREEENGRGNFPPRFSGLQFPNYSSELNVNALELDDSALYLCASSSPGQGSPNYGYTFGSGTRLTVV.

The chain couples TRBV29-1 to TRBJ1-1; D not certain. This CDR3 region has 13 residues. Germline V CDR1 and CDR2: SQVTM, ANQGSEA. Trimming took 5 bases from V and 0 from J, leaving 10 bases between them. This chain's CDR3 is CSVCLLMNTEAFF. The DNA of the CDR3 is TGCAGCGTTTGCCTACTCATGAACACTGAAGCTTTCTTT.

The chain combines TRBV7-6 with TRBJ2-1; no definite D call. The V gene's germline CDR1 is SGHVS and CDR2 FNYEAQ. V was trimmed by 3 bases and J by 5 bases, leaving 8 bases between them. This CDR3 contains 13 residues. The CDR3: CASSFLLHNEQFF. The CDR3 bases are TGTGCCAGCAGCTTCCTCCTTCACAATGAGCAGTTCTTC. Looking up the rest from reference TRBV7-6 and TRBJ2-1 gives the full variable domain: GAGVSQSPRYKVTKRGQDVALRCDPISGHVSLYWYRQALGQGPEFLTYFNYEAQQDKSGLPNDRFSAERPEGSISTLTIQRTEQRDSAMYRCASSFLLHNEQFFGPGTRLTVL.